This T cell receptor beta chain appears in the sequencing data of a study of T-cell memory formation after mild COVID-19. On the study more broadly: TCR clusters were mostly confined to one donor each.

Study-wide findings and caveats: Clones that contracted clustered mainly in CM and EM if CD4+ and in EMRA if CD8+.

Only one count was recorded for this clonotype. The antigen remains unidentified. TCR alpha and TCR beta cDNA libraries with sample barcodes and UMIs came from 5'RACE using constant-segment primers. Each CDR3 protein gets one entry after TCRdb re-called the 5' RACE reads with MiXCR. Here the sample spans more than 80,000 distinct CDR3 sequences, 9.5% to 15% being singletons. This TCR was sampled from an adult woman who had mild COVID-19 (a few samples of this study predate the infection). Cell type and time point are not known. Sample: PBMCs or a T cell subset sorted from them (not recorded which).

This chain's CDR3 is CASSYQFRGLGNTIYF. In DNA form, the CDR3 reads TGTGCCAGCAGCTACCAATTCAGGGGGCTAGGAAACACCATATATTTT. The chain has TRBV6-5 and TRBJ1-3, with 8 bases that match TRBD1. Germline V gene data show CDR1 as MNHEY and CDR2 as SVGAGI. CDR3 size: 16 residues. After removal of 6 bases from V and 4 bases from J, the junction contained 11 bases not matched to a gene.